The rows below give T cell receptor beta chains drawn from one sample of a study of blood T cell repertoires in COVID-19. The protocol was immunoSEQ multiplex PCR, while the TCRdb copy is restricted to in-frame clones and leaves out a portion. The sample has roughly 500,000 clones; about 88% are singletons. Source material: peripheral blood. The source of these receptors is a man aged 18 to 29 with COVID-19, enrolled during active disease. The CDR3 runs from the conserved cysteine through the conserved F or W. The D gene is left open where the match is weak. The size entry is marked missing in some rows and otherwise reads once, few, many or a size class.

CDR3 protein: CASRTGGNTGELFF; CDR3 DNA: TGTGCCAGTCGGACAGGGGGGAACACCGGGGAGCTGTTTTTT; CDR3 length: 14; V gene: TRBV2; clone size: -; D gene: TRBD1; J gene: TRBJ2-2
CDR3 protein: CASSFLETQYF; CDR3 DNA: TGCGCCAGCAGCTTCCTAGAGACCCAGTACTTC; CDR3 length: 11; V gene: TRBV5-1; clone size: -; D gene: -; J gene: TRBJ2-5
CDR3 protein: CAGTGALYNEQFF; CDR3 DNA: TGTGCCGGCACAGGGGCGCTCTACAATGAGCAGTTCTTC; CDR3 length: 13; V gene: TRBV19; clone size: -; D gene: TRBD1; J gene: TRBJ2-1
CDR3 protein: CASSLSGTEVNQPQHF; CDR3 DNA: TGTGCCAGCAGCTTATCCGGGACAGAGGTCAATCAGCCCCAGCATTTT; CDR3 length: 16; V gene: TRBV11-2; clone size: -; D gene: TRBD1; J gene: TRBJ1-5
CDR3 protein: CASSKVGKPTDTQYF; CDR3 DNA: TGTGCCAGCAGCAAAGTGGGCAAGCCCACAGATACGCAGTATTTT; CDR3 length: 15; V gene: TRBV5-4; clone size: -; D gene: -; J gene: TRBJ2-3
CDR3 protein: CASSLDGLAGLGGETQYF; CDR3 DNA: TGTGCCAGCAGCTTAGATGGACTAGCGGGATTGGGGGGAGAGACCCAGTACTTC; CDR3 length: 18; V gene: TRBV11-2; clone size: once; D gene: TRBD2; J gene: TRBJ2-5
CDR3 protein: CASSQGQLNTEAFF; CDR3 DNA: TGCGCCAGCAGCCAAGGACAATTGAACACTGAAGCTTTCTTT; CDR3 length: 14; V gene: TRBV4-1; clone size: -; D gene: -; J gene: TRBJ1-1
CDR3 protein: CASSLAGGRVRKETQYF; CDR3 DNA: TGTGCCAGCAGCTTGGCTGGGGGCAGGGTAAGGAAAGAGACCCAGTACTTC; CDR3 length: 17; V gene: TRBV5-4; clone size: once; D gene: -; J gene: TRBJ2-5
CDR3 protein: CASSGQEVTGELFF; CDR3 DNA: TGTGCCAGCAGTGGACAGGAGGTCACCGGGGAGCTGTTTTTT; CDR3 length: 14; V gene: TRBV25-1; clone size: -; D gene: -; J gene: TRBJ2-2
CDR3 protein: CASSRTVDSGNTIYF; CDR3 DNA: TGCGCCAGCTCCCGAACAGTGGACTCTGGAAACACCATATATTTT; CDR3 length: 15; V gene: TRBV5-1; clone size: -; D gene: -; J gene: TRBJ1-3
CDR3 protein: CASSGEVRVGYTF; CDR3 DNA: TGTGCCAGCAGCGGAGAGGTCAGGGTTGGCTACACCTTC; CDR3 length: 13; V gene: TRBV7-9; clone size: -; D gene: -; J gene: TRBJ1-2
CDR3 protein: CASSLWQGGRNIQYF; CDR3 DNA: TGTGCCAGCAGTTTATGGCAGGGAGGAAGAAACATTCAGTACTTC; CDR3 length: 15; V gene: TRBV27; clone size: -; D gene: -; J gene: TRBJ2-4
CDR3 protein: CATSRTIAGGLNEKLFF; CDR3 DNA: TGTGCCACCAGCAGAACCATAGCAGGGGGCTTAAATGAAAAACTGTTTTTT; CDR3 length: 17; V gene: TRBV15; clone size: -; D gene: TRBD1; J gene: TRBJ1-4
CDR3 protein: CSLSSSGTGRDQYF; CDR3 DNA: TGCAGCCTCTCTTCTAGCGGGACCGGGAGGGACCAGTACTTC; CDR3 length: 14; V gene: TRBV29-1; clone size: -; D gene: TRBD2; J gene: TRBJ2-5
CDR3 protein: CASQKEREGEQPQHF; CDR3 DNA: TGTGCCAGCCAAAAGGAACGGGAGGGAGAGCAGCCCCAGCATTTT; CDR3 length: 15; V gene: TRBV21-1; clone size: -; D gene: -; J gene: TRBJ1-5